Shown below are 20 T cell receptor beta chains from a single sample sequenced in a study of Ad26.COV2.S vaccination and SARS-CoV-2 variants. Treatment here: around 19 received Ad26.COV2.S at low or high dose, single or two shots; a few received placebo; per-sample allocation not given. Specimen acquisition occurred on day 63 following the initial vaccine or placebo injection. Sequencing was performed with immunoSEQ multiplex PCR; in TCRdb, only in-frame clones are kept and a portion is missing. The data hold some 370,000 clones, with about four fifths observed a single time. The source material was peripheral blood, sampled in a trial of Ad26.COV2.S vaccine versus placebo. The receptors here all came from a person aged 18-60 years who received the Ad26.COV2.S COVID-19 vaccine or a placebo.

V is TRBV6-5 and J is TRBJ1-1; TRBD1 matches 8 bases. Germline V lookup: CDR1 MNHEY, CDR2 SVGAGI. Trimming at V came to 6 bases and at J to 4 bases, leaving 7 bases not matched to a gene. The length of the CDR3 is 14 residues. The CDR3 sequence: CASRRGQGVTEAFF. The CDR3 bases are TGTGCCAGCAGGAGAGGACAGGGAGTCACTGAAGCTTTCTTT.

This sequence joins TRBV3-1 (or the pseudogene TRBV3-2) and TRBJ2-7, with 9 bases fitting TRBD2. The CDR3 spans 11 residues. Germline assignment: CDR1 LGHDT and CDR2 YNNKEL (reference sequence). CDR3 coding DNA: TGTGAGCGGGAGGCTTCCTACGAGCAGTACTTC. Its translation is CEREASYEQYF.

This chain connects TRBV6-1 to TRBJ1-2; D call uncertain. The length of the CDR3 is 12 residues. V lost 2 bases, J lost 5 bases, and 6 bases lay in between. Per the germline V gene, CDR1 is MNHNS and CDR2 is SASEGT. The CDR3 is CASSEQGYGYTF. DNA of the CDR3: TGTGCCAGCAGTGAACAAGGGTATGGCTACACCTTC.

This clone was detected only once. The gene calls are TRBV7-9 and TRBJ2-1; perhaps TRBD2 as D (6 bases). Trimming took 5 bases from V and 16 from J, leaving 15 bases between them. Germline V gene data show CDR1 as SEHNR and CDR2 as FQNEAQ (reference sequence). CDR3 size: 11 residues. The CDR3 protein is CASSLGTEGFF. As DNA, the CDR3 is TGTGCCAGCAGCCTCGGGACGGAGGGCTTCTTC.

The genes are TRBV4-1 and TRBJ1-2; no definite D call. Trimming took off 5 bases at V and 5 bases at J, with 18 bases between the two ends. The CDR3 consists of 15 residues. Germline V CDR1 and CDR2: MGHRA, YSYEKL. The CDR3 spells CASSSTEAPGYGYTF. The CDR3 bases are TGCGCCAGCAGCTCCACCGAGGCCCCCGGATATGGCTACACCTTC.

The chain links TRBV13 to TRBJ2-7; the match to TRBD1 covers 8 bases. With 5 bases clipped from V and 5 bases from J, the junction kept 11 bases outside the gene matches. The CDR3 is made up of 15 amino acids. Germline loops: CDR1 PRHDT, CDR2 FYEKMQ (reference sequence). The CDR3 sequence: CASSHPTGERHEQYF. The CDR3 coding sequence is TGTGCCAGCAGCCATCCGACAGGGGAGCGACACGAGCAGTACTTC. The whole variable domain, remainder taken from reference TRBV13 and TRBJ2-7, is AAGVIQSPRHLIKEKRETATLKCYPIPRHDTVYWYQQGPGQDPQFLISFYEKMQSDKGSIPDRFSAQQFSDYHSELNMSSLELGDSALYFCASSHPTGERHEQYFGPGTRLTVT.

The chain carries TRBV11-2 and TRBJ1-6; TRBD1 might be the D (5 bases). V lost 4 bases and J lost 13, with 17 bases in between. This CDR3 comprises 14 residues. Germline values: CDR1 SGHAT, CDR2 FQNNGV. This CDR3 is CASSSDRGSVPLHF. In nucleotides, the CDR3 is TGTGCCAGCAGCTCGGATAGGGGCTCAGTGCCCCTCCACTTT.

The rearrangement joins TRBV7-3 to TRBJ1-2; D is unclear. The CDR3 sequence is 13 residues long. Trimming pared 2 bases from V and 7 bases from J, leaving 11 bases between. Looked up from germline, CDR1 is SGHTA and CDR2 is FQGTGA. The CDR3 sequence: CASSLAEGSGYTF. The CDR3 coding sequence is TGTGCCAGCAGCTTAGCAGAAGGGTCTGGCTACACCTTC.

In its sample, this clone was seen once. The J gene is TRBJ2-1, the V gene TRBV4-1; 8 nucleotides match TRBD1. The trim removed 1 base at V and 8 bases at J, leaving 7 bases unmatched. Germline loops: CDR1 MGHRA, CDR2 YSYEKL. The CDR3 sequence is 15 residues long. CDR3 region: CASSQGTGSLYEQFF. The CDR3 nucleotides read TGCGCCAGCAGCCAAGGGACAGGGTCCCTCTATGAGCAGTTCTTC.

This sequence joins TRBV6-2 or TRBV6-3 and TRBJ1-4; D gene unclear. V was pared by 1 base and J by 8 bases, with 11 bases between. Germline lookup yields CDR1 MNHEY and CDR2 SVGEGT. The CDR3 length is 14 residues. In DNA form, the CDR3 reads TGTGCCAGCAGTTACTTTCAGGATGGCGAAAAACTGTTTTTT. This gives the protein CASSYFQDGEKLFF.

The V and J genes are TRBV11-2 and TRBJ1-5; no reliable D call. In germline, CDR1 is SGHAT, CDR2 FQNNGV. V lost 1 base, J lost 5 bases, and 12 bases lay in between. The CDR3 contains 15 residues. CDR3 sequence: CASSLGARGDQPQHF. In DNA, the CDR3 is TGTGCCAGCAGCTTAGGGGCGAGAGGCGATCAGCCCCAGCATTTT.

CDR3 residues: CASSQLEGARLYEQYF. The CDR3 bases are TGTGCCAGCAGCCAACTAGAGGGGGCCCGTCTCTACGAGCAGTACTTC. This chain links TRBV3-1 (or the pseudogene TRBV3-2) with TRBJ2-7; TRBD1 aligns across 7 bases. The germline gives CDR1 LGHDT, CDR2 YNNKEL (reference sequence). V dropped 2 bases and J dropped 3; count of bases not matched to a gene: 10. CDR3 size: 16 residues.

The chain recombines TRBV7-3 with TRBJ2-1, with 11 bases matching TRBD2. CDR1 and CDR2 (germline): SGHTA, FQGTGA. CDR3 size: 18 residues. V lost 5 bases and J lost 7; bases outside the gene matches: 16. CDR3 amino acids: CASSKRGVAGGQSNEQFF. The CDR3 nucleotides are TGTGCCAGCAGCAAAAGAGGGGTAGCGGGAGGGCAGTCGAATGAGCAGTTCTTC.

The chain is built from TRBV19 and TRBJ2-3, with 12 bases matching TRBD2. J gave up 4 bases and V 5 bases, and 7 bases lay outside the gene matches. The CDR3 extends over 16 amino acids. The germline V gene encodes CDR1 LNHDA and CDR2 SQIVND (reference sequence). CDR3 coding DNA: TGTGCCAGTAGTCTGCGGACTAGCGGGAATGCAGATACGCAGTATTTT. Translating it yields CASSLRTSGNADTQYF. Looking up the rest from reference TRBV19 and TRBJ2-3 gives the full variable domain: DGGITQSPKYLFRKEGQNVTLSCEQNLNHDAMYWYRQDPGQGLRLIYYSQIVNDFQKGDIAEGYSVSREKKESFPLTVTSAQKNPTAFYLCASSLRTSGNADTQYFGPGTRLTVL.

The chain joins TRBV5-6 to TRBJ1-1; D call uncertain. Germline V CDR1 and CDR2: SGHDT, YYEEEE. V was pared by 4 bases and J by 6 bases, with 13 bases between. The length of the CDR3 is 13 residues. Written as DNA, the CDR3 is TGTGCCAGCAGCCCGGACGTGAGAGCTGAAGCTTTCTTT. Protein: CASSPDVRAEAFF.

The CDR3 sequence: CASSLLPGGTYNEQFF. CDR3 DNA sequence: TGTGCCAGCAGCTTACTTCCGGGGGGAACCTACAATGAGCAGTTCTTC. This chain uses TRBV7-3 with TRBJ2-1, with 7 bases fitting TRBD2. This CDR3 is 16 amino acids long. Germline lookup yields CDR1 SGHTA and CDR2 FQGTGA. Germline trimming cut 2 bases from V and 2 bases from J; bases unmatched to any gene: 6. The full variable domain, completed using reference TRBV7-3 and TRBJ2-1, is GAGVSQTPSNKVTEKGKYVELRCDPISGHTALYWYRQSLGQGPEFLIYFQGTGAADDSGLPNDRFFAVRPEGSVSTLKIQRTERGDSAVYLCASSLLPGGTYNEQFFGPGTRLTVL.

This clone turned up a few times. V is TRBV7-9 and J is TRBJ1-3; D is ambiguous. The length of the CDR3 is 12 residues. Trimming shortened V by 7 bases and J by 2 bases, and 6 bases separated the two germline ends. CDR1 and CDR2 (germline): SEHNR, FQNEAQ (reference sequence). The CDR3: CASIHAGNTIYF. In nucleotides, the CDR3 is TGTGCCAGCATCCACGCTGGAAACACCATATATTTT. Complete variable domain (other parts from reference TRBV7-9 and TRBJ1-3): DTGVSQNPRHKITKRGQNVTFRCDPISEHNRLYWYRQTLGQGPEFLTYFQNEAQLEKSRLLSDRFSAERPKGSFSTLEIQRTEQGDSAMYLCASIHAGNTIYFGEGSWLTVV.

V gene TRBV3-1 (or the pseudogene TRBV3-2) combines with J gene TRBJ2-5; D not resolved. Per germline, CDR1 LGHDT and CDR2 YNNKEL (reference sequence). V was cut by 4 bases and J by 3 bases, with 12 bases left in between. The CDR3 has 14 residues. CDR3 bases: TGTGCCAGCAGCCCCCTCGTGGGCAAAGAGACCCAGTACTTC. As protein: CASSPLVGKETQYF.

This clone appeared a few times. The gene calls are TRBV5-4 and TRBJ1-4; TRBD1 might be the D (5 bases). V shed 4 bases and J shed 11 bases, with 15 bases lying between them. CDR1 is SGHNT and CDR2 is YYREEE in the germline V gene (reference sequence). The CDR3 totals 13 residues. The CDR3 region is CASSRVGRAKLFF. CDR3 nucleotide sequence: TGTGCCAGCAGCCGCGTCGGCAGGGCCAAACTGTTTTTT.

The rearrangement joins TRBV5-6 to TRBJ1-2; D ambiguous. V was cut by 2 bases and J by 8 bases, with 16 bases left in between. Looked up from germline, CDR1 is SGHDT and CDR2 is YYEEEE. CDR3 length: 14 residues. The chain's CDR3 is CASSFADSRPGYTF. CDR3 nucleotide sequence: TGTGCCAGCAGCTTCGCCGACTCCCGGCCAGGCTACACCTTC.